This T cell receptor (beta chain) emerged from a study of OX40 agonist ivuxolimab in advanced cancers. About the study: Three patients, one with hepatocellular carcinoma and two with cutaneous melanoma, responded partially.

Study-level results: Low clonal expansion, among the lowest seen, marked partial responders at 0.1-3.0 mg/kg. Dosing at 0.1 to 3.0 mg/kg was accompanied by clonal expansion of CD4+ and CD8+ blood T cells by week 6.

Produced via immunoSEQ multiplex PCR; TCRdb's table is partial and in-frame only. The table has tens of thousands of clones, approximately 90% seen once; the top ten hold around 12%. To note about this clone: Its antigen remains unidentified.

Germline V gene data show CDR1 as SGHRS and CDR2 as YFSETQ. Trimming took 1 base from V and 2 from J, leaving 14 bases between them. This CDR3 is built from 16 residues. Sample: CD4+ or CD8+ T cells sorted from blood, taken in a trial of the OX40 agonist ivuxolimab. This chain connects TRBV5-1 to TRBJ2-3, with a weak D call TRBD2 (7 bases). The sequence came from an adult with an advanced solid tumor such as melanoma, head and neck, liver or kidney cancer. CDR3 amino acids: CASSLMGGRITDTQYF. The CDR3 bases are TGCGCCAGCAGCTTGATGGGGGGGCGCATCACAGATACGCAGTATTTT. Full variable domain (remainder filled in from reference TRBV5-1 and TRBJ2-3): KAGVTQTPRYLIKTRGQQVTLSCSPISGHRSVSWYQQTPGQGLQFLFEYFSETQRNKGNFPGRFSGRQFSNSRSEMNVSTLELGDSALYLCASSLMGGRITDTQYFGPGTRLTVL.